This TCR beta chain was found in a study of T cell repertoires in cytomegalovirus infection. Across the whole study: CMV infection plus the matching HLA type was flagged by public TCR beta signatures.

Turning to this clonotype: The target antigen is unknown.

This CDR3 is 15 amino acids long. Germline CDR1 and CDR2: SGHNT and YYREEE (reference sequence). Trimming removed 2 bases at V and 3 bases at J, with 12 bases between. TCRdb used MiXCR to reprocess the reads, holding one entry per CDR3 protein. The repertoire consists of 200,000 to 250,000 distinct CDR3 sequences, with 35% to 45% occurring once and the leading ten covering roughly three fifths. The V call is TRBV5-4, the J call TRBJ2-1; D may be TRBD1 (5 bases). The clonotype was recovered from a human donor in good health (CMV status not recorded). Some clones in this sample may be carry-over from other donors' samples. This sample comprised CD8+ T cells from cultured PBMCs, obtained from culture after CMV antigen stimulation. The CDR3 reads CASSFREISYNEQFF. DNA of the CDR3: TGTGCCAGCAGCTTCAGGGAAATTAGCTACAATGAGCAGTTCTTC.